These 14 T cell receptor beta chains originate from one sample sequenced in a study of spatial heterogeneity in lung cancer. TCRdb itself ran the 5' RACE reads through MiXCR, one entry per CDR3 protein. Of under 150,000 distinct CDR3 sequences in the sample, 9% to 15% were seen once. Described time point: blood at routine non-recurrence follow-up after resection. Whole RNA, which was extracted from tumor, nontumor lung tissue or frozen PBMC, was sequenced without any cell sorting. Sequencing used PBMCs, obtained at follow-up. These receptors all stem from a male donor with early-stage non-small cell lung cancer.

This clonotype was observed at least ten times. The rearrangement joins TRBV20-1 to TRBJ1-2, with TRBD1 identical over 8 bases. The CDR3 has 13 amino acids. CDR1 DFQATT and CDR2 SNEGSKA come from the germline V gene (reference sequence). J lost 11 bases, V lost 5 bases, and 13 bases had no gene match. CDR3 loop: CSAGGTGAEGYTF. The DNA for the CDR3 is TGCAGTGCTGGAGGGACAGGCGCTGAGGGGTACACCTTC.

This clonotype showed up many times. The chain combines TRBV29-1 with TRBJ2-7; D might be TRBD1 (6 bases). Trimming stripped 4 bases from V and 5 bases from J, with 15 bases between. This CDR3 is 13 amino acids long. Germline loops: CDR1 SQVTM, CDR2 ANQGSEA. The CDR3 spells CSVARGANHEQYF. CDR3 nucleotides: TGCAGCGTTGCCAGGGGCGCGAATCACGAGCAGTACTTC.

With regard to this clonotype: This may come from a read error, since a much larger clone is one base off. The chain recombines TRBV7-2 with TRBJ1-4, with unresolved D. V gave up 5 bases and J gave up 3 bases, with 13 bases separating them. The length of the CDR3 is 15 residues. Per germline, CDR1 SGHTA and CDR2 FQGNSA. The CDR3 nucleotides read TGTACCAGCAGCCCGCGGGGTCTCCCTAATGAAAAACTGTTTTTT. It codes for CTSSPRGLPNEKLFF.

This clonotype was seen at least ten times. This CDR3 is CSVAAGSNQPQHF. The CDR3 nucleotides read TGCAGCGTTGCCGCAGGGAGCAATCAGCCCCAGCATTTT. The gene calls are TRBV29-1 and TRBJ1-5; possible D gene TRBD1, 5 bases. Germline V lookup: CDR1 SQVTM, CDR2 ANQGSEA. The CDR3 length is 13 residues. V was pared by 4 bases and J by 1 base, with 8 bases between.

The table lists this clonotype with a few counts. The chain's CDR3 is CSVEKGLRQETQYF. The CDR3 DNA is TGCAGCGTTGAGAAGGGTTTGAGGCAAGAGACCCAGTACTTC. The chain is built from TRBV29-1 and TRBJ2-5; D unresolved. CDR3 length: 14 residues. Germline assignment: CDR1 SQVTM and CDR2 ANQGSEA. Deletions cut 3 bases from V and 2 bases from J, with 13 bases between.

This clonotype was seen a handful of times. The chain has TRBV7-2 and TRBJ1-5, with 10 bases fitting TRBD1. The CDR3 runs 18 residues. Trimming removed 3 bases from V and 3 bases from J; junction bases left unmatched: 11. Germline V lookup: CDR1 SGHTA, CDR2 FQGNSA. The chain's CDR3 is CASSFRSETGGVNQPQHF. The DNA of the CDR3 is TGTGCCAGCAGCTTTCGGTCAGAGACAGGGGGCGTCAATCAGCCCCAGCATTTT.

This rearrangement joins TRBV18 to TRBJ1-1; D ambiguous. Germline V gives CDR1 KGHSH, CDR2 LQKENI. CDR3 size: 14 residues. Deletions cut 3 bases from V and 0 bases from J, with 8 bases between. CDR3 sequence: CASSPQKMNTEAFF. The CDR3, as DNA: TGTGCCAGCTCACCCCAGAAGATGAACACTGAAGCTTTCTTT.

J is TRBJ1-1 and V is TRBV28, with TRBD1 as a possible D gene (5 bases). The CDR3 runs 14 residues. The V gene lost 6 bases and the J gene lost 11 bases, with 22 bases spanning the gap. Germline V gene lookup returns CDR1 MDHEN and CDR2 SYDVKM. CDR3 coding DNA: TGTGCCAGCAGCCGATGGGACGGTCAATTCTTCGCTTTCTTT. It yields the protein CASSRWDGQFFAFF.

The chain joins TRBV7-2 to TRBJ2-3; TRBD2 might be the D (7 bases). V was shortened by 7 bases and J by 0 bases, with 14 bases between the two germline ends. The CDR3 loop spans 15 amino acids. Germline-derived CDR1 and CDR2 are SGHTA and FQGNSA. CDR3 coding DNA: TGTGCCAGCACCTGGAGGGGGGGGAGCACAGATACGCAGTATTTT. It specifies CASTWRGGSTDTQYF.

This clonotype was counted between two and nine times. V and J are TRBV7-2 and TRBJ2-1; a weak D match, TRBD2 (6 bases). The CDR3 spans 14 residues. V lost 5 bases to trimming and J lost 7 bases, with 15 bases between them. Per germline, CDR1 SGHTA and CDR2 FQGNSA. The CDR3 DNA reads TGTGCCAGCAGCCTCTGGAGGGGCTTGAATGAGCAGTTCTTC. Protein: CASSLWRGLNEQFF.

This clonotype was observed a handful of times. The junction does not match germline at one end; this may be a read error. V gene TRBV7-2 combines with J gene TRBJ2-5; 8 bases align to TRBD1. The CDR3 has 15 amino acids. CDR1 and CDR2 (germline): SGHTA, FQGNSA. CDR3 coding DNA: TGTGCCAGCAGCCTAGCTAGGACAGGGATTGAGACCCAGTACTTC. This codes for CASSLARTGIETQYF.

This clonotype was counted at least ten times. This chain connects TRBV5-6 to TRBJ1-1; 7 bases match TRBD1. Germline CDR1 reads SGHDT; CDR2 reads YYEEEE. This CDR3 is built from 17 residues. Trimming removed 3 bases from V and 1 base from J; junction bases left unmatched: 12. The CDR3 DNA reads as TGTGCCAGCAGCTATCCCCCGGGACAGCTAACGAACACTGAAGCTTTCTTT. Its translation: CASSYPPGQLTNTEAFF.

This chain uses TRBV7-2 with TRBJ2-4; 8 bases align to TRBD1. CDR3 length: 16 amino acids. V trimming: 3 bases; J trimming: 5 bases; junction bases outside the gene matches: 9. In germline, CDR1 is SGHTA, CDR2 FQGNSA. CDR3 sequence reads: CASSFWAGGGENIQYF. CDR3 sequence (DNA): TGTGCCAGCAGCTTTTGGGCAGGGGGCGGGGAAAACATTCAGTACTTC.

The chain couples TRBV7-3 to TRBJ1-1; 8 positions agree with TRBD1. Losses at the gene ends were 5 bases for V and 10 bases for J; bases not matched to a gene: 18. CDR3 length: 16 residues. Germline V gives CDR1 SGHTA, CDR2 FQGTGA. DNA of the CDR3: TGTGCCAGCAGCGACTTACCGGGACAGGTTGGGGTTGGAGCTTTCTTT. Its translation is CASSDLPGQVGVGAFF.